This T cell receptor beta chain is drawn from a study of T cell responses to AZD1222 COVID-19 vaccine. Findings and caveats of the study: As reported, nearly half of all spike-specific TCRs target variant regions that are unmutated. Sampled repertoires all dated from after the peak T cell response. At baseline, seropositivity was found in only a handful of AZD1222 recipients.

Profiled with immunoSEQ multiplex PCR; TCRdb holds only in-frame clones, not every one. The profile covers around 120,000 clones, with more than 70% appearing a single time and just over 3.5% taken by the ten largest. Concerning this clone: Its target is not known.

Germline V gives CDR1 SEHNR, CDR2 FQNEAQ (reference sequence). The V segment lost 1 base and the J segment 4 bases; nucleotides outside the gene matches: 5. The CDR3 has 16 amino acids. V and J are TRBV7-9 and TRBJ2-1; TRBD1 aligns across 9 bases. The sample consisted of peripheral blood, taken 28 days after the second AZD1222 dose. The receptor was isolated from an adult who received the AZD1222 COVID-19 vaccine. CDR3 region: CASSLGTGDPYNEQFF. CDR3 bases: TGTGCCAGCAGCTTAGGGACAGGGGACCCTTACAATGAGCAGTTCTTC.